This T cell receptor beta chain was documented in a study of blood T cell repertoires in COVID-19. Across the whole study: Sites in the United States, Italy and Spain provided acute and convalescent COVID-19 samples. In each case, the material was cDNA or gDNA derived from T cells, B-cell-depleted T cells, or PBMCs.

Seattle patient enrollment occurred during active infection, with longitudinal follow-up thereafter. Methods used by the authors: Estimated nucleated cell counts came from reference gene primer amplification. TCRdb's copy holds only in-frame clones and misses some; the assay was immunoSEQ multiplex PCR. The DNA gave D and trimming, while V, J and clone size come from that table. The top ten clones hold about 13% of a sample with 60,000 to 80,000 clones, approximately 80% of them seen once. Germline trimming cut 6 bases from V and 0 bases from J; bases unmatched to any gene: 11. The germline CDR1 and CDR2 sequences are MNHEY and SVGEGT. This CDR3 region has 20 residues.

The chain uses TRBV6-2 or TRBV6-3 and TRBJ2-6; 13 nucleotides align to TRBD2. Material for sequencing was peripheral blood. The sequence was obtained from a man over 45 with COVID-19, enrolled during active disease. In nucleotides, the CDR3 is TGTGCCAGCAGCCTAACCGGGACTAGCGGGATGGGCTCTGGGGCCAACGTCCTGACTTTC. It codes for CASSLTGTSGMGSGANVLTF.